The 12 T cell receptor beta chains below were found in one sample sequenced in a study of T-cell memory formation after mild COVID-19. TCRdb itself ran the 5' RACE reads through MiXCR, one entry per CDR3 protein. This sample has approximately 260,000 distinct CDR3 sequences, with roughly 15% found just once. Material for sequencing was PBMCs or a T cell subset sorted from them (not recorded which). All receptors come from a man aged 18 to 30 who had mild COVID-19 (a few samples of this study predate the infection). Cell type and time point are not known.

The chain combines TRBV5-1 with TRBJ1-1; a weak D match, TRBD1 (5 bases). V dropped 3 bases and J dropped 7 bases, with 19 bases sitting between them. CDR1 and CDR2 (germline): SGHRS, YFSETQ. The CDR3 has 15 residues. The DNA of the CDR3 is TGCGCCAGCAGCTCGCTAGGAGGGGACGCTGATGAAGCTTTCTTT. Its translation: CASSSLGGDADEAFF.

The chain couples TRBV7-9 to TRBJ2-7, with D tentatively TRBD1 or TRBD2 (6 bases each). Germline-derived CDR1 and CDR2 are SEHNR and FQNEAQ (reference sequence). The CDR3 consists of 15 residues. V lost 5 bases to trimming and J lost 0 bases, with 14 bases between them. The CDR3 DNA is TGTGCCAGCAGCCGGGGGCAACAGAACTCCTACGAGCAGTACTTC. Its translation: CASSRGQQNSYEQYF.

The chain's CDR3 is CASSARKASGTYEQYV. CDR3 bases: TGTGCCAGCAGCGCCCGAAAGGCTAGCGGAACCTACGAGCAGTACGTC. This chain uses TRBV7-9 with TRBJ2-7; 7 bases align to TRBD2. Per germline, CDR1 SEHNR and CDR2 FQNEAQ (reference sequence). V shed 5 bases, J shed 2 bases, and the junction held 12 bases outside the gene matches. The length of the CDR3 is 16 residues.

This clonotype was observed once. The chain employs TRBV18 and TRBJ1-2, with D perhaps matching TRBD1 (6 bases). The CDR3 spans 14 residues. Germline V lookup: CDR1 KGHSH, CDR2 LQKENI. The V end was cut by 3 bases, the J end by 2 bases, with 10 bases between. The CDR3 protein is CASSPDSSNYGYTF. The CDR3 nucleotides read TGTGCCAGCTCACCGGACAGTTCGAACTATGGCTACACCTTC.

The chain has TRBV12-3 or TRBV12-4 and TRBJ1-2, with 7 bases fitting TRBD1. J lost 4 bases, V lost 5 bases, and 7 bases had no gene match. This CDR3 region has 14 residues. The CDR3 DNA follows: TGTGCCAGCAGTCAGACAGGGTCCCTCTATGGCTACACCTTC. It is translated as CASSQTGSLYGYTF.

The chain couples TRBV7-3 to TRBJ2-3, with 11 nucleotides matching TRBD2. The CDR3 contains 16 residues. The ends lost 4 bases at V and 1 base at J; junction bases unmatched: 4. The germline V gene encodes CDR1 SGHTA and CDR2 FQGTGA. The CDR3 DNA follows: TGTGCCAGCAGCTCGGGACTAGCGGCCCGCACAGATACGCAGTATTTT. Protein: CASSSGLAARTDTQYF.

The gene calls are TRBV6-5 and TRBJ2-7, with TRBD2 as a possible D gene (6 bases). Germline V gives CDR1 MNHEY, CDR2 SVGAGI. The ends were cut back, 6 bases at V and 3 bases at J, with 12 bases in the middle. This CDR3 region has 13 residues. Here the CDR3 DNA reads TGTGCCAGCAGGGGGGGACGACACTACGAGCAGTACTTC. Encoded protein: CASRGGRHYEQYF.

The chain combines TRBV7-3 with TRBJ2-2; possible D gene TRBD1, 5 bases. The CDR3 contains 16 residues. Germline assignment: CDR1 SGHTA and CDR2 FQGTGA. V dropped 2 bases and J dropped 7 bases, with 17 bases sitting between them. CDR3: CASSLSPGREGGELFF. DNA for the CDR3: TGTGCCAGCAGCTTATCCCCAGGCAGGGAAGGCGGGGAGCTGTTTTTT.

This clonotype came up a few times. The chain carries TRBV20-1 and TRBJ2-3, with TRBD1 identical over 9 bases. Germline-derived CDR1 and CDR2 are DFQATT and SNEGSKA (reference sequence). Losses at the gene ends were 5 bases for V and 4 bases for J; bases not matched to a gene: 10. The CDR3 sequence is 15 residues long. The CDR3 reads CSASRTGVLADTQYF. As DNA, the CDR3 is TGCAGTGCTTCCCGGACAGGGGTCCTCGCAGATACGCAGTATTTT.

The rearrangement joins TRBV20-1 to TRBJ2-3, with D uncertain. Trimming left V 3 bases short and J 2 bases short, with 9 bases between. The germline gives CDR1 DFQATT, CDR2 SNEGSKA (reference sequence). The CDR3 loop spans 13 amino acids. The CDR3 sequence is CSASGGFTDTQYF. As DNA, the CDR3 is TGCAGTGCTAGCGGTGGCTTCACAGATACGCAGTATTTT.

The V gene is TRBV7-8, the J gene TRBJ1-1; D not resolved. Trimming took off 1 base at V and 3 bases at J, with 12 bases between the two ends. From germline, CDR1 is SGHVS and CDR2 FQNEAQ. There are 15 residues in the CDR3. This chain's CDR3 is CASSLGEVPHTEAFF. CDR3 nucleotides: TGTGCCAGCAGCTTAGGGGAGGTCCCCCACACTGAAGCTTTCTTT. The variable domain in full, with the rest retrieved from reference TRBV7-8 and TRBJ1-1, is GAGVSQSPRYKVAKRGQDVALRCDPISGHVSLFWYQQALGQGPEFLTYFQNEAQLDKSGLPSDRFFAERPEGSVSTLKIQRTQQEDSAVYLCASSLGEVPHTEAFFGQGTRLTVV.

This clonotype was picked up a small number of times. The chain employs TRBV4-3 and TRBJ1-1; D gene unclear. Germline values: CDR1 LGHNA, CDR2 YSLEER. V lost 0 bases, J lost 5 bases, and 16 bases lay in between. The CDR3 runs 16 residues. The chain's CDR3 is CASSQDPTGLGTEAFF. CDR3 bases: TGCGCCAGCAGCCAAGATCCCACGGGCCTCGGGACTGAAGCTTTCTTT.